Described below is a single T cell receptor beta chain sequence and its context. How the authors handled the data: Nucleated cell number was recorded as an estimate derived from reference gene primer amplification. Produced via immunoSEQ multiplex PCR; TCRdb's table is partial and in-frame only. V, J and clone size derive from that table, while D and trimming were established from the DNA sequence. The table lists about 96,000 clones, around 81% of them singletons, with 7.5% to 9.5% in the top ten. The data derive from a study of blood T cell repertoires in COVID-19. Looking at the study overall: From the United States, Italy and Spain came samples of acute and convalescent COVID-19. PBMCs, B-cell-depleted T cells, or T cells were the source of the cDNA or gDNA that made up the material.

The V gene's germline CDR1 is SGHDN and CDR2 FVKESK. V gave up 3 bases and J gave up 2 bases; unmatched junction bases: 0. This CDR3 region has 15 residues. The TCR was taken from a man aged 50 to 59 who had recovered from COVID-19. The chain has TRBV14 and TRBJ2-6, with 8 positions matching TRBD1. What was sequenced was peripheral blood. The CDR3 reads CASSQTGAGANVLTF. In nucleotides, the CDR3 is TGTGCCAGCAGCCAGACAGGGGCTGGGGCCAACGTCCTGACTTTC.